This is a list of T cell receptor beta chains from one sample in a study of blood T cells in healthy people across ages. TCRdb independently ran MiXCR on the 5' RACE reads; one entry per CDR3 protein. The table records more than 1,400,000 distinct CDR3 sequences, 42% of them present only once. Sequencing was carried out using blood. The receptors stem from a woman under 30 in good health. Each CDR3 is given without its conserved first and last residue.

CDR3aa: ASSFSSGGDRETQY; j_gene: TRBJ2-5; v_gene: TRBV27
CDR3aa: ASSEKGSLPRDEQF; j_gene: TRBJ2-1; v_gene: TRBV11-3
CDR3aa: ASKLAGVVYEQY; j_gene: TRBJ2-7; v_gene: TRBV6-5
CDR3aa: AADRGPNGNQPQH; j_gene: TRBJ1-5; v_gene: TRBV10-3
CDR3aa: ASSNRGDQETQY; j_gene: TRBJ2-5; v_gene: TRBV6-5
CDR3aa: SARDSSGGIETQY; j_gene: TRBJ2-5; v_gene: TRBV20-1
CDR3aa: ASSLGGGEGNEQF; j_gene: TRBJ2-1; v_gene: TRBV3-1
CDR3aa: ASSPLLEGGYT; j_gene: TRBJ1-2; v_gene: TRBV18
CDR3aa: ASSLVAGGTDTQY; j_gene: TRBJ2-3; v_gene: TRBV5-6
CDR3aa: ASSMAGWGSNQPQH; j_gene: TRBJ1-5; v_gene: TRBV2
CDR3aa: AIRSRSGELF; j_gene: TRBJ2-2; v_gene: TRBV10-3
CDR3aa: SATPGTSGNREF; j_gene: TRBJ2-1; v_gene: TRBV20-1
CDR3aa: ASSLSWYPGAYEQY; j_gene: TRBJ2-7; v_gene: TRBV27
CDR3aa: ASSQELGLAKNIQY; j_gene: TRBJ2-4; v_gene: TRBV4-1
CDR3aa: ASSFSGDRGYEQY; j_gene: TRBJ2-7; v_gene: TRBV5-6
CDR3aa: ASSQQRAIYEQY; j_gene: -; v_gene: TRBV7-9
CDR3aa: AVTTGANSYEQY; j_gene: TRBJ2-7; v_gene: TRBV10-3
CDR3aa: ASSAGTFSSYEQY; j_gene: TRBJ2-7; v_gene: TRBV9
CDR3aa: AGSFRGMGQPQH; j_gene: TRBJ1-5; v_gene: TRBV27
CDR3aa: ASSKGSRELGGNTDTQY; j_gene: TRBJ2-3; v_gene: TRBV7-2
CDR3aa: SARDLSGTDTQY; j_gene: TRBJ2-3; v_gene: TRBV20-1
CDR3aa: ASSSTRGWGYT; j_gene: TRBJ1-2; v_gene: TRBV6-6
CDR3aa: ASRFGGAPTDTQY; j_gene: TRBJ2-3; v_gene: TRBV2
CDR3aa: SVGTSGRESSYEQF; j_gene: -; v_gene: TRBV29-1
CDR3aa: ASSLVSGGLAGGSYNEQY; j_gene: -; v_gene: TRBV5-6
CDR3aa: ASGTSGRVF; j_gene: TRBJ2-1; v_gene: TRBV6-2/TRBV6-3
CDR3aa: ASSYSGTASTDTQY; j_gene: TRBJ2-3; v_gene: TRBV6-5
CDR3aa: SARESLGLAGGFSYNEQF; j_gene: TRBJ2-1; v_gene: TRBV20-1
CDR3aa: SAPGVGTKNIQY; j_gene: TRBJ2-4; v_gene: TRBV20-1
CDR3aa: ASSQGLRPNTEAF; j_gene: TRBJ1-1; v_gene: TRBV4-1
CDR3aa: ASSVWEGVTDTQY; j_gene: TRBJ2-3; v_gene: TRBV9